This TCR beta chain was recorded in a study of T-cell memory formation after mild COVID-19. In the study overall: Each donor largely had its own TCR clusters. Study-wide results and caveats: A balance of CD4 and CD8 characterized clones contracting day 15 to 85, whereas later expanders leaned CD4+.

The sample holds a few counts of this clonotype. No antigen is known for it. Constant-segment primers served in 5'RACE that generated TCR alpha and TCR beta cDNA libraries bearing sample barcodes and UMIs. TCRdb re-called the 5' RACE reads with MiXCR, one entry per CDR3 protein. The sample holds roughly 100,000 distinct CDR3 sequences; about 18% are singletons and the top ten take roughly 27%. Germline lookup yields CDR1 SGDLS and CDR2 YYNGEE. The CDR3 runs 15 residues. V lost 0 bases, J lost 10 bases, and 16 bases lay in between. The TCR comes from an adult woman who had mild COVID-19 (a few samples of this study predate the infection). Cell type and time point are not known. V gene TRBV9 combines with J gene TRBJ1-4; possible D gene TRBD1, 6 bases. Sample: PBMCs or a T cell subset sorted from them (not recorded which). CDR3 coding DNA: TGTGCCAGCAGCGTAGGAGGGGGACCGGGGGGAAAACTGTTTTTT. Translating gives CASSVGGGPGGKLFF.